This is a list of T cell receptor beta chains from one sample in a study of blood T cell repertoires in COVID-19. This table comes from immunoSEQ multiplex PCR, and its TCRdb copy is limited to in-frame clones, with some not included. The table records 99,000 or so clones, 65% to 90% of them present only once. What was sequenced was peripheral blood. Source of these receptors: a man aged 45-60 years with acute or convalescent COVID-19. The CDR3 runs from the conserved cysteine through the conserved F or W. Each record gives: D gene, J gene, V gene, CDR3 length, clone size, CDR3 DNA, CDR3 protein. A D gene is named only where the DNA matches it firmly. Rows give clone size only sometimes, using once, few, many, or a class for an expanded clone.

D: NA; J: TRBJ1-5; V: TRBV29-1; length: 13; size: NA; DNA: TGCAGCGTTGGAAGGGACAAACGGCAGCCCCAGCATTTT; CDR3: CSVGRDKRQPQHF
D: TRBD2; J: TRBJ2-1; V: TRBV7-9; length: 14; size: NA; DNA: TGTGCCAGCAGCTTGTGGGGGGGAAACAATGAGCAGTTCTTC; CDR3: CASSLWGGNNEQFF
D: NA; J: TRBJ1-4; V: TRBV18; length: 18; size: NA; DNA: TGTGCCAGCTCACCGTCGTGGGGGGGCAGCGCAACTAATGAAAAACTGTTTTTT; CDR3: CASSPSWGGSATNEKLFF
D: NA; J: TRBJ2-5; V: TRBV11-1; length: 15; size: NA; DNA: TGTGCCAGCAGCACAGGGTCAGGGAACCAAGAGACCCAGTACTTC; CDR3: CASSTGSGNQETQYF
D: TRBD2; J: TRBJ2-1; V: TRBV19; length: 15; size: NA; DNA: TGTGCCAGTAGTATCGGTAAGCGGGAGATTAGTGAGCAGTTCTTC; CDR3: CASSIGKREISEQFF
D: TRBD1; J: TRBJ2-1; V: TRBV6-5; length: 15; size: NA; DNA: TGTGCCAGCATCGATACAGGGGGATCTAAGGATGAGCAGTTCTTC; CDR3: CASIDTGGSKDEQFF
D: TRBD1; J: TRBJ1-1; V: TRBV28; length: 14; size: NA; DNA: TGTGCCAGCAGGACGACAGGGGGCTTATCTGAAGCTTTCTTT; CDR3: CASRTTGGLSEAFF
D: TRBD2; J: TRBJ2-2; V: TRBV10-3; length: 19; size: NA; DNA: TGTGCCATCAGTGGAAATCCGGGACTAGCGGGGGAGAACACCGGGGAGCTGTTTTTT; CDR3: CAISGNPGLAGENTGELFF
D: NA; J: TRBJ2-7; V: TRBV30; length: 13; size: once; DNA: TGTGCCTGGAACCGGGATCCTATTTACGAGCAGTACTTC; CDR3: CAWNRDPIYEQYF
D: NA; J: TRBJ2-3; V: TRBV19; length: 13; size: NA; DNA: TGTGCCAGTAGTGCGGGGTTCACAGATACGCAGTATTTT; CDR3: CASSAGFTDTQYF
D: NA; J: TRBJ2-7; V: TRBV7-8; length: 11; size: NA; DNA: TGTGCCAGCAGCCCACTCTACGAGCAGTACTTC; CDR3: CASSPLYEQYF
D: TRBD1; J: TRBJ2-5; V: TRBV19; length: 15; size: NA; DNA: TGTGCCAGTAGTAATCGGGACAGGGGGCCAGAGACCCAGTACTTC; CDR3: CASSNRDRGPETQYF
D: TRBD1; J: TRBJ1-1; V: TRBV18; length: 13; size: NA; DNA: TGTGCCAGCTCGCTGGAGACAGGGCAGAAAGCTTTCTTT; CDR3: CASSLETGQKAFF
D: NA; J: TRBJ1-6; V: TRBV7-8; length: 16; size: NA; DNA: TGTGCCAGCAGCTTGGACCGGGGCTCCTATAATTCACCCCTCCACTTT; CDR3: CASSLDRGSYNSPLHF
D: NA; J: TRBJ1-1; V: TRBV28; length: 14; size: NA; DNA: TGTGCCAGCAGTTTATGGACAAGGACAAGTGGGGCTTTCTTT; CDR3: CASSLWTRTSGAFF
D: TRBD1; J: TRBJ2-7; V: TRBV6-1; length: 14; size: medium-sized; DNA: TGTGCCAGCAGTGAAGGACAGGGGGCCTACGAGCAGTACTTC; CDR3: CASSEGQGAYEQYF
D: NA; J: TRBJ2-2; V: TRBV28; length: 17; size: NA; DNA: TGTGCCAGCAGCTTGAGGGGGGGCCGGACGAACACCGGGGAGCTGTTTTTT; CDR3: CASSLRGGRTNTGELFF
D: TRBD1; J: TRBJ1-4; V: TRBV13; length: 16; size: NA; DNA: TGTGCCAGCAGCCATCAAAGGACAGGGCGTAATGAAAAACTGTTTTTT; CDR3: CASSHQRTGRNEKLFF
D: TRBD1; J: TRBJ2-1; V: TRBV29-1; length: 15; size: few; DNA: TGCAGCGTTGGGGGCGGGACAGGGCCCTACAATGAGCAGTTCTTC; CDR3: CSVGGGTGPYNEQFF
D: TRBD1; J: TRBJ2-7; V: TRBV11-2; length: 15; size: NA; DNA: TGTGCCAGCAGCCAGGGACAGGGATACTCCTACGAGCAGTACTTC; CDR3: CASSQGQGYSYEQYF
D: TRBD1; J: TRBJ2-4; V: TRBV27; length: 14; size: NA; DNA: TGTGCCAGCAGTCCCCCGACAGGGAAAAACATTCAGTACTTC; CDR3: CASSPPTGKNIQYF
D: NA; J: TRBJ2-3; V: TRBV6-1; length: 15; size: NA; DNA: TGTGCCAGCAGTGAAGTGCAGGTACGCACAGATACGCAGTATTTT; CDR3: CASSEVQVRTDTQYF
D: NA; J: TRBJ1-3; V: TRBV5-8; length: 16; size: NA; DNA: TGTGCCAGCAGCCCCGAAAACAGGGTTCCTGGAAACACCATATATTTT; CDR3: CASSPENRVPGNTIYF
D: NA; J: TRBJ1-2; V: TRBV28; length: 14; size: NA; DNA: TGTGCCAGCAGCCCCCTATCAAGTTTCTATGGCTACACCTTC; CDR3: CASSPLSSFYGYTF
D: TRBD1; J: TRBJ2-1; V: TRBV13; length: 15; size: NA; DNA: TGTGCCAGTGAGGACCGGGACAGGGTATACAATGAGCAGTTCTTC; CDR3: CASEDRDRVYNEQFF
D: NA; J: TRBJ2-7; V: TRBV10-1; length: 17; size: once; DNA: TGCGCCAGCAGTGCCGTCAGGGTAGGTTCGGGAGACTACGAGCAGTACTTC; CDR3: CASSAVRVGSGDYEQYF
D: TRBD1; J: TRBJ2-7; V: TRBV7-9; length: 19; size: NA; DNA: TGTGCCAGCACCACCCTCCCCGGGACAGGGGGCCCAATGGCCTACGAGCAGTACTTC; CDR3: CASTTLPGTGGPMAYEQYF
D: TRBD1; J: TRBJ1-6; V: TRBV7-9; length: 15; size: NA; DNA: TGTGCCAGCAGAGGACAGGGAACGAATAATTCACCCCTCCACTTT; CDR3: CASRGQGTNNSPLHF
D: NA; J: TRBJ2-5; V: TRBV11-3; length: 13; size: once; DNA: TGTGCCAGCAGCTTAACGGGAGTAGAGACCCAGTACTTC; CDR3: CASSLTGVETQYF
D: TRBD2; J: TRBJ2-7; V: TRBV3-1/TRBV3-2; length: 14; size: NA; DNA: TGTGCCAGCTCAGAGGGACTAGCGTTGTACGAGCAGTACTTC; CDR3: CASSEGLALYEQYF
D: NA; J: TRBJ2-1; V: TRBV6-4; length: 13; size: NA; DNA: TGTGCCAGCAGTGAAAGAGGGGGCAATGAGCAGTTCTTC; CDR3: CASSERGGNEQFF
D: NA; J: TRBJ2-2; V: TRBV5-1; length: 14; size: NA; DNA: TGCGCCAGCAGCCCCAGGGGTAGCACCGGGGAGCTGTTTTTT; CDR3: CASSPRGSTGELFF
D: TRBD2; J: TRBJ2-5; V: TRBV13; length: 15; size: NA; DNA: TGTGCCAGCAGCTTTCTTAGCGGGAGCGGGGAGACCCAGTACTTC; CDR3: CASSFLSGSGETQYF
D: TRBD1; J: TRBJ1-2; V: TRBV27; length: 15; size: NA; DNA: TGTGCCAGCCAGCAAAGGGAGGGCACAGGGGGCGGCTACACCTTC; CDR3: CASQQREGTGGGYTF
D: NA; J: TRBJ1-4; V: TRBV5-1; length: 15; size: NA; DNA: TGCGCCAGCAGCTTCGGAGACAGAGATAATGAAAAACTGTTTTTT; CDR3: CASSFGDRDNEKLFF
D: NA; J: TRBJ2-6; V: TRBV5-1; length: 16; size: NA; DNA: TGCGCCAGCAGCTTAACTACAGGGATTGGGGCCAACGTCCTGACTTTC; CDR3: CASSLTTGIGANVLTF
D: TRBD1; J: TRBJ2-2; V: TRBV2; length: 13; size: NA; DNA: TGTGCCAGCAGGTGGACAGGAAGCGGGGAGCTGTTTTTT; CDR3: CASRWTGSGELFF
D: NA; J: TRBJ1-2; V: TRBV5-6; length: 14; size: NA; DNA: TGTGCCAGCAGAAGAACCAGCGTTAACTATGGCTACACCTTC; CDR3: CASRRTSVNYGYTF
D: NA; J: TRBJ2-1; V: TRBV11-2; length: 16; size: NA; DNA: TGTGCCAGCAGCCGCCAGTACAGGGAGTTATACAATGAGCAGTTCTTC; CDR3: CASSRQYRELYNEQFF
D: NA; J: TRBJ1-5; V: TRBV28; length: 15; size: NA; DNA: TGTGCCAGCAGTTCCCAGGGCACGAGCAATCAGCCCCAGCATTTT; CDR3: CASSSQGTSNQPQHF
D: NA; J: TRBJ2-7; V: TRBV12-3/TRBV12-4; length: 12; size: NA; DNA: TGTGCCAGCAGCCATCTAAGAAACGAGCAGTACTTC; CDR3: CASSHLRNEQYF
D: NA; J: TRBJ2-6; V: TRBV18; length: 15; size: NA; DNA: TGTGCCAGCTCGCAACAGGGCTATGGGGCCAACGTCCTGACTTTC; CDR3: CASSQQGYGANVLTF
D: NA; J: TRBJ2-3; V: TRBV19; length: 13; size: NA; DNA: TGTGCCAGTAGCATGGACTTGACAGATACGCAGTATTTT; CDR3: CASSMDLTDTQYF
D: NA; J: TRBJ1-3; V: TRBV6-5; length: 15; size: few; DNA: TGTGCCAGCAGTAAAACAGGGCCGTCTGGAAACACCATATATTTT; CDR3: CASSKTGPSGNTIYF
D: NA; J: TRBJ2-7; V: TRBV27; length: 14; size: once; DNA: TGTGCCAGCAGTTTATTGGGACACTACTACGAGCAGTACTTC; CDR3: CASSLLGHYYEQYF
D: NA; J: TRBJ1-5; V: TRBV10-1; length: 16; size: NA; DNA: TGCGCCAGCAGTGAGACCACCGGGGATGGGGATCAGCCCCAGCATTTT; CDR3: CASSETTGDGDQPQHF